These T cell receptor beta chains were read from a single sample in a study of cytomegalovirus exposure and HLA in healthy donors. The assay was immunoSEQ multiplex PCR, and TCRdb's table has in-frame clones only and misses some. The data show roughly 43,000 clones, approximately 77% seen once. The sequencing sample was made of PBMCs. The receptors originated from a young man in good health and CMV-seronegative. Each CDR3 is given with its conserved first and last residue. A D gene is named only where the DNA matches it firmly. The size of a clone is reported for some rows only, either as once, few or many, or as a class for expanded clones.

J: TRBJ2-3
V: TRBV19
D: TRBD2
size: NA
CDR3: CASSAAGVQDTQYF
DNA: TGTGCCAGTAGTGCCGCGGGAGTTCAAGATACGCAGTATTTT

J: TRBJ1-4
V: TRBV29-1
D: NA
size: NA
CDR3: CSVENVGGEKLFF
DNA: TGCAGCGTTGAAAACGTTGGCGGAGAAAAACTGTTTTTT

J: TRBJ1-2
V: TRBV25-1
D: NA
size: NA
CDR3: CASSELFTGIYGYTF
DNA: TGTGCCAGCAGTGAACTATTTACAGGGATCTATGGCTACACCTTC

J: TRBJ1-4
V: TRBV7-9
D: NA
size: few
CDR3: CASSPGSGMAEKLFF
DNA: TGTGCCAGCAGTCCTGGGTCAGGGATGGCTGAAAAACTGTTTTTT

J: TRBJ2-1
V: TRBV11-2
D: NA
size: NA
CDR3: CASSSAGTYYNEQFF
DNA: TGTGCCAGCAGCTCCGCCGGGACTTACTACAATGAGCAGTTCTTC

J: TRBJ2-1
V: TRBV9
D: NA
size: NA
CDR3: CASSVGTFYNEQFF
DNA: TGTGCCAGCAGCGTAGGGACTTTCTACAATGAGCAGTTCTTC

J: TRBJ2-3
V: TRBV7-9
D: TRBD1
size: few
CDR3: CASRPRQGGLSTDTQYF
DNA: TGTGCCAGCAGGCCCCGACAGGGTGGGCTTTCTACAGATACGCAGTATTTT

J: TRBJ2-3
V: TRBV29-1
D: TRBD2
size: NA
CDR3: CSVGGLAGIDTQYF
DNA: TGCAGCGTTGGGGGTCTAGCGGGAATAGATACGCAGTATTTT

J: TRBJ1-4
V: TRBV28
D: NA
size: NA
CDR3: CASAVGGSGEKLFF
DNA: TGTGCCAGCGCTGTAGGGGGTTCGGGGGAAAAACTGTTTTTT

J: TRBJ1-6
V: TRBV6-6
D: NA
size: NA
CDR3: CASSYPDSPLHF
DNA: TGTGCCAGCAGTTACCCGGATTCACCCCTCCACTTT

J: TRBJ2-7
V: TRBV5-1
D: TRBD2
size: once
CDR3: CASSPAGTSGYEQYF
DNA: TGCGCCAGCTCACCAGCCGGGACTAGCGGTTACGAGCAGTACTTC

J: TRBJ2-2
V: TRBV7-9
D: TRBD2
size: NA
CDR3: CASSTTSGRNTGELFF
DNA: TGTGCCAGCAGCACCACTAGCGGGAGAAACACCGGGGAGCTGTTTTTT

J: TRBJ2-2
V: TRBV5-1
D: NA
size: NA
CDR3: CASSLGSGNTGELFF
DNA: TGCGCCAGCAGCTTGGGCTCAGGGAACACCGGGGAGCTGTTTTTT